Each of the 3 T cell receptor beta chains below was sequenced from the same sample in a study of T-cell memory formation after mild COVID-19. Using its own MiXCR run on the 5' RACE reads, TCRdb lists one record per CDR3 protein. Found here are under 650,000 distinct CDR3 sequences, about a sixth of them singletons; the top ten hold around 12%. The sample comprised PBMCs or a T cell subset sorted from them (not recorded which). These receptors were obtained from an adult woman who had mild COVID-19 (a few samples of this study predate the infection). Cell type and time point are not known.

This clonotype was seen repeatedly, ten times or more. The rearrangement joins TRBV12-3 or TRBV12-4 to TRBJ1-1; D not certain. Trimming left V 3 bases short and J 0 bases short, with 11 bases between. The length of the CDR3 is 15 residues. The CDR3 DNA follows: TGTGCCAGCAGTTTGGGTGGATCAATGAACACTGAAGCTTTCTTT. Encoded protein: CASSLGGSMNTEAFF.

This rearrangement joins TRBV5-6 to TRBJ2-5; 12 bases are shared with TRBD2. The V and J ends lost 2 bases and 4 bases, in that order; junction bases with no gene match: 9. Germline loops: CDR1 SGHDT, CDR2 YYEEEE. This CDR3 spans 17 amino acids. CDR3 region: CASSFPRLAGVGETQYF. The CDR3 DNA is TGTGCCAGCAGCTTCCCTAGACTAGCGGGAGTGGGAGAGACCCAGTACTTC. Filled out from reference TRBV5-6 and TRBJ2-5, the complete variable domain reads DAGVTQSPTHLIKTRGQQVTLRCSPKSGHDTVSWYQQALGQGPQFIFQYYEEEERQRGNFPDRFSGHQFPNYSSELNVNALLLGDSALYLCASSFPRLAGVGETQYFGPGTRLLVL.

This clonotype has just a few counts. The genes are TRBV7-6 and TRBJ2-5; the D gene is possibly TRBD2 (6 bases). The CDR3 covers 16 residues. Germline V gives CDR1 SGHVS, CDR2 FNYEAQ. The V and J ends lost 5 bases and 2 bases respectively, with 18 bases between them. CDR3 region: CASSPQPGLLQETQYF. The CDR3 nucleotides read TGTGCCAGCAGCCCCCAACCGGGACTCCTTCAAGAGACCCAGTACTTC.